These 7 T cell receptor beta chains share one sample of origin, sequenced in a study of long-term antiretroviral therapy in people with HIV (dated by TCRdb to between 2021 and 2024). The immunoSEQ hsTCRB v3.0 assay was used at survey level resolution to sequence the TRB variable region. In its TCRdb copy, this immuneACCESS table keeps in-frame sequences only and misses some clones. Where compared with another copy, unresolved V genes explain less than half of these, and the others have no known cause. The sample includes 20,000 to 25,000 clones, with roughly 80% observed a single time. The leading ten clones occupy 3% to 4.5% of the sample. Source: unsorted PBMCs, taken roughly 4 years after starting antiretroviral therapy. The receptor set was obtained from a man in his late teens or twenties with HIV.

This chain links TRBV30 with TRBJ2-7, with D tentatively TRBD1 (6 bases). CDR3 length: 16 amino acids. Between the trimmed V and J ends, which lost 2 bases and 3 bases, there was a span of 20 bases. CDR1 and CDR2 from the germline V gene are GTSNPN and SVGIG (reference sequence). The CDR3 nucleotides are TGTGCCTGGAGTCCGCCGAGGGGGAGTTGGGACTACGAGCAGTACTTC. Residues: CAWSPPRGSWDYEQYF.

V is TRBV6-1 and J is TRBJ1-1; 7 positions match TRBD1. Germline-derived CDR1 and CDR2 are MNHNS and SASEGT. There are 13 residues in the CDR3. V lost 3 bases to trimming and J lost 6 bases; unmatched junction nucleotides: 4. Here the CDR3 DNA reads TGTGCCAGCAGTGACGGGACAGTCGCTGAAGCTTTCTTT. Translating it yields CASSDGTVAEAFF.

The rearrangement links TRBV28 to TRBJ2-7; D gene uncertain. The CDR3 consists of 11 residues. V was trimmed by 6 bases and J by 4 bases, leaving 7 bases between them. Germline lookup yields CDR1 MDHEN and CDR2 SYDVKM. Here the CDR3 reads CASREGYEQYF. The DNA of the CDR3 is TGTGCCAGCAGGGAAGGGTACGAGCAGTACTTC.

J is TRBJ1-6 and V is TRBV18, with TRBD1 as a possible D gene (5 bases). CDR1 is KGHSH and CDR2 is LQKENI in the germline V gene. The CDR3 has 14 amino acids. V was trimmed by 3 bases and J by 7 bases, leaving 10 bases between them. This CDR3 reads CASSPSRDNSPLHF. The CDR3 DNA reads TGTGCCAGCTCACCCTCACGGGACAATTCACCCCTCCACTTT.

In this sample, this clone turned up a few times. The CDR3 region has the DNA TGTGCCAGCAGCCCAGAGACAGGGGGCAACACTGAAGCTTTCTTT. It is translated as CASSPETGGNTEAFF. The chain is built from TRBV9 and TRBJ1-1; 10 nucleotides align to TRBD1. J was trimmed by 2 bases and V by 4 bases; bases with no gene match: 5. Germline CDR1 SGDLS, CDR2 YYNGEE. This CDR3 contains 15 residues.

This rearrangement joins TRBV27 to TRBJ2-7; D call uncertain. Germline lookup yields CDR1 MNHEY and CDR2 SMNVEV (reference sequence). V gave up 1 base and J gave up 4 bases, with 14 bases separating them. This CDR3 is 15 amino acids long. The DNA of the CDR3 is TGTGCCAGCAGTTTATTCGCCCCGGCCCTTTACGAGCAGTACTTC. This translates into CASSLFAPALYEQYF.

This chain connects TRBV4-2 to TRBJ1-1; TRBD1 might be the D (6 bases). The CDR3 contains 15 residues. Germline CDR1 is LGHNA and CDR2 is YNFKEQ. The V end was cut by 0 bases, the J end by 10 bases, with 18 bases between. CDR3 in amino acids: CASSQEGGADLGAFF. CDR3 bases: TGTGCCAGCAGCCAAGAAGGGGGGGCTGACCTGGGAGCTTTCTTT.